The clone carrying this T cell receptor beta chain has only one observation. This sample is drawn from a study of radiotherapy plus CTLA-4 blockade in lung cancer. Study details: The study recorded objective responses in about 18% of patients and disease control in around 33%.

Unmatched junction bases numbered 0, after V lost 3 bases and J lost 0 bases. Germline V gene sequence: CDR1 SGHAT, CDR2 FQNNGV. This CDR3 contains 14 residues. TCRdb's copy holds only in-frame clones and misses some; the assay was immunoSEQ multiplex PCR. The table lists around 80,000 clones, less than 90% of them singletons. The chain employs TRBV11-2 and TRBJ2-3; TRBD1 agrees at 7 bases. This sample comprised peripheral blood, obtained from a patient treated with radiotherapy plus ipilimumab. This receptor was taken from a human donor with non-small cell lung cancer who had stable disease on radiotherapy plus ipilimumab. This CDR3 is CASSLGQSTDTQYF. DNA for the CDR3: TGTGCCAGCAGCTTGGGACAGAGCACAGATACGCAGTATTTT.